One T cell receptor beta chain is described in this entry. The antigen is unknown. Carrying unique molecular identifiers, the cDNA also gained a universal primer site through template switching. Using its own MiXCR run on the 5' RACE reads, TCRdb lists one record per CDR3 protein. The table shows 1.5 million or so distinct CDR3 sequences, with roughly a third occurring only once. This entry is derived from a study of identical twins. Germline V gene data show CDR1 as SEHNR and CDR2 as FQNEAQ (reference sequence). J was trimmed by 10 bases and V by 3 bases; bases with no gene match: 11. The CDR3 is 16 residues long. Study-level points and caveats: Zero-insertion findings could be partly confounded by invariant cells (MAIT and iNKT cells). Insertions were fewer in abundant cord blood beta clonotypes, whereas memory repertoires showed none of this pattern. Alpha sequences that were out-of-frame and twin-shared showed an excess of low generation probability.

The clonotype originates from a newborn girl in good health. The chain employs TRBV7-9 and TRBJ2-1; 11 bases are shared with TRBD2. The material sequenced was cord blood. CDR3 bases: TGTGCCAGCAGCTTCAGATCACTAGCGGGGGTGGAAGAGCAGTTCTTC. It specifies CASSFRSLAGVEEQFF.